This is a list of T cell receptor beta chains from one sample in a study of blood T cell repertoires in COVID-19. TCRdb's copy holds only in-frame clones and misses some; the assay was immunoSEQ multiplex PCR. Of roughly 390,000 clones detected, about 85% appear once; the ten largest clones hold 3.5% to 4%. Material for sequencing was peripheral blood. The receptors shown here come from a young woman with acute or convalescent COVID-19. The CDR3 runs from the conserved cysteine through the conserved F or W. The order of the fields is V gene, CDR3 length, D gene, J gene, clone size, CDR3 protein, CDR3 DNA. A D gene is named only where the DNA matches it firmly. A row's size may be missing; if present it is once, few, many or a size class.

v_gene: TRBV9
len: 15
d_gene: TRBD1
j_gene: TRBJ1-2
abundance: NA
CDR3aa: CASSARPGQGFGYTF
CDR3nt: TGTGCCAGCAGCGCCCGACCGGGACAGGGGTTTGGCTACACCTTC

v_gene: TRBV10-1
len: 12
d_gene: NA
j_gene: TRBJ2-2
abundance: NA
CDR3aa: CASSYDTGELFF
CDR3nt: TGCGCCAGCAGCTACGACACCGGGGAGCTGTTTTTT

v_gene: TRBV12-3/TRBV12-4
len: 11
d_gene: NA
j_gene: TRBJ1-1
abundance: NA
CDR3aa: CASTQGARAFF
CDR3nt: TGTGCCAGCACCCAAGGGGCGAGGGCTTTCTTT

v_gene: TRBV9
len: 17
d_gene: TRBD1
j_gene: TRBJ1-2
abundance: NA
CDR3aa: CASSQGAASLLRYGYTF
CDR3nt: TGTGCCAGCAGCCAGGGGGCTGCCTCCCTTTTACGGTATGGCTACACCTTC

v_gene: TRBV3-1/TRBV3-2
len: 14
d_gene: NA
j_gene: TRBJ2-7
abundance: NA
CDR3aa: CASSPTTLSYEQYF
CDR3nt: TGTGCCAGCAGCCCCACGACACTGTCCTACGAGCAGTACTTC

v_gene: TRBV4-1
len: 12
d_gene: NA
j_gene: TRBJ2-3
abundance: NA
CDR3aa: CASSLQEDTQYF
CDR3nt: TGCGCCAGCAGCCTTCAGGAAGATACGCAGTATTTT

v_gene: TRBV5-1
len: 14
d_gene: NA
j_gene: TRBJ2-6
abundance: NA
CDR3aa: CASSTESGANVLTF
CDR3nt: TGCGCCAGCAGTACAGAGTCTGGGGCCAACGTCCTGACTTTC

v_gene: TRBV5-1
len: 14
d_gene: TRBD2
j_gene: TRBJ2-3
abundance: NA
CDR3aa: CASSSSGTEDTQYF
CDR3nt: TGCGCCAGCAGCTCTAGCGGGACCGAGGATACGCAGTATTTT

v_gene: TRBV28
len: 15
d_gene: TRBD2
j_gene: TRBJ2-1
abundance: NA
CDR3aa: CASSRTSGRLDEQFF
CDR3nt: TGTGCCAGCAGTCGGACTAGCGGGAGATTAGATGAGCAGTTCTTC

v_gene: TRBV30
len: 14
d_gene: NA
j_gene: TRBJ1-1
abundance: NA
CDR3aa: CAWSVGGRNTEAFF
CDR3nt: TGTGCCTGGAGTGTGGGGGGGAGGAACACTGAAGCTTTCTTT

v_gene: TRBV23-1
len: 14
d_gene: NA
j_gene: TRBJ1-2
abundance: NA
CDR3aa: CASSRGGSVNGYTF
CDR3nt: TGCGCCAGCTCCAGGGGAGGGAGTGTCAATGGCTACACCTTC

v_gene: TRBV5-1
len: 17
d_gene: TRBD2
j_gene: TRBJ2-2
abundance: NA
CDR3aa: CASSLGSGSVNTGELFF
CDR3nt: TGCGCCAGCAGCTTGGGTAGCGGGAGTGTGAACACCGGGGAGCTGTTTTTT

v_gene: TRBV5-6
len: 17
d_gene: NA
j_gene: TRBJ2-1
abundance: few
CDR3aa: CASSLKTGGSSYNEQFF
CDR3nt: TGTGCCAGCAGCTTGAAGACAGGCGGGAGCTCCTACAATGAGCAGTTCTTC

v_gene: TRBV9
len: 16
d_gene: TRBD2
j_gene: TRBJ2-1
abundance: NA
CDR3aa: CASSAPSGGAFDEQFF
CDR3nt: TGTGCCAGCAGCGCACCTAGCGGGGGGGCCTTCGATGAGCAGTTCTTC

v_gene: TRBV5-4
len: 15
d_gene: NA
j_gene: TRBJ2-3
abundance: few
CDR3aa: CASTSGNLGTDTQYF
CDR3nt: TGTGCCAGCACGTCCGGAAACCTAGGCACAGATACGCAGTATTTT

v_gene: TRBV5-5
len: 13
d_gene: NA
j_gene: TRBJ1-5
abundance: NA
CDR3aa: CASSWDNNQPQHF
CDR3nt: TGTGCCAGCAGCTGGGACAACAATCAGCCCCAGCATTTT

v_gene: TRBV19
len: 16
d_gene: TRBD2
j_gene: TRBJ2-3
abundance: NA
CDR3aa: CASSPGRGGITDTQYF
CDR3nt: TGTGCCAGTAGTCCAGGGCGGGGGGGCATCACAGATACGCAGTATTTT

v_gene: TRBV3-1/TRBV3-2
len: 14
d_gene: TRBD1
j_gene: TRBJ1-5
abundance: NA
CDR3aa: CASSHSGQGQPQHF
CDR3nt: TGTGCCAGCAGCCATTCTGGACAGGGTCAGCCCCAGCATTTT

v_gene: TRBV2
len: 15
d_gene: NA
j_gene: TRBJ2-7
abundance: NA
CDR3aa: CASSEGGQFSYEQYF
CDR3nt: TGTGCCAGCAGTGAAGGGGGACAATTCTCCTACGAGCAGTACTTC

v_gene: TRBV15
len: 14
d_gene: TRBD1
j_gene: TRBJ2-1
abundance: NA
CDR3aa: CATSRDRDDNEQFF
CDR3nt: TGTGCCACCAGCCGGGACAGGGATGACAATGAGCAGTTCTTC

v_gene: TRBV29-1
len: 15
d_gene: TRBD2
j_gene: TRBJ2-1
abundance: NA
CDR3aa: CSVRVLGGAYNEQFF
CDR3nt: TGCAGCGTCCGCGTTTTGGGGGGGGCCTACAATGAGCAGTTCTTC

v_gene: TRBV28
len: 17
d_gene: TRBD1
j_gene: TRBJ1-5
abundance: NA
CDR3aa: CASSFTGTGPFNQPQHF
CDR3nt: TGTGCCAGCAGTTTCACAGGGACAGGGCCGTTCAATCAGCCCCAGCATTTT

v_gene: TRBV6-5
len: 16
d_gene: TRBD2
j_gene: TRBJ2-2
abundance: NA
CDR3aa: CASSWGLAGDTGELFF
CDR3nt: TGTGCCAGCAGTTGGGGGCTAGCGGGAGACACCGGGGAGCTGTTTTTT

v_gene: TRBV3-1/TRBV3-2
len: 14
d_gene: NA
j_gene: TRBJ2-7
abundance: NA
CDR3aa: CASSLQGSSYEQYF
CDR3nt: TGTGCCAGCAGCTTACAGGGAAGCTCCTACGAGCAGTACTTC

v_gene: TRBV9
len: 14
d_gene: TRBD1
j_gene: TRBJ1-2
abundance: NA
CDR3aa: CASSSRTGNYGYTF
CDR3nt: TGTGCCAGCAGCTCCCGGACAGGCAACTATGGCTACACCTTC

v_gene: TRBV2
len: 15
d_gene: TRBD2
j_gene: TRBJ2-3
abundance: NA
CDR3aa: CASSEGLPGTNTQYF
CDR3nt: TGTGCCAGCAGTGAAGGCTTGCCAGGGACTAATACGCAGTATTTT

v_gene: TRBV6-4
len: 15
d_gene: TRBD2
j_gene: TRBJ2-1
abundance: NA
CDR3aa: CASSDTSGREDEQFF
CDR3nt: TGTGCCAGCAGTGATACTAGCGGGAGGGAGGATGAGCAGTTCTTC

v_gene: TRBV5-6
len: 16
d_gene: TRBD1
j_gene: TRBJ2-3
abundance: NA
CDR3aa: CASGTNRGHFSDTQYF
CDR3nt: TGTGCCAGCGGCACCAACAGGGGGCATTTTTCAGATACGCAGTATTTT

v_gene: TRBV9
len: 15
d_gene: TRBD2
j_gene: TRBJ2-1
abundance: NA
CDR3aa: CASDAGGLSYNEQFF
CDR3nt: TGTGCCAGCGATGCGGGGGGGCTCTCCTACAATGAGCAGTTCTTC

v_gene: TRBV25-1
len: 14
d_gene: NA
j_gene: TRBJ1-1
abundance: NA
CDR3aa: CASRDSMGRSEAFF
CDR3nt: TGTGCCAGCAGGGACAGTATGGGGCGTAGTGAAGCTTTCTTT

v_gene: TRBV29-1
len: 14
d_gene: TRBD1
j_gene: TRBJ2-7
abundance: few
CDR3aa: CSVEDSGTGNEQYF
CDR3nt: TGCAGCGTTGAAGATTCCGGGACAGGGAACGAGCAGTACTTC

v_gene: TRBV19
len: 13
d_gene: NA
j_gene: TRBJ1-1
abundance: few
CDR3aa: CASSLTPNTEAFF
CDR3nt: TGTGCCAGTAGCTTGACACCAAACACTGAAGCTTTCTTT

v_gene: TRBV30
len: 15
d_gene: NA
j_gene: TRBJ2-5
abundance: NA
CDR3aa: CAWSPHGTDQETQYF
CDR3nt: TGTGCCTGGAGTCCTCATGGGACTGACCAAGAGACCCAGTACTTC

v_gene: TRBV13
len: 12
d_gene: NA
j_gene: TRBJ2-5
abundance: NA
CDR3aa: CASSSLQETQYF
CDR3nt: TGTGCCAGCAGCTCCCTCCAAGAGACCCAGTACTTC

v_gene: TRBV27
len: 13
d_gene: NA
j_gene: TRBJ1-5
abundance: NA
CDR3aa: CASSGQGTQPQHF
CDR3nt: TGTGCCAGCAGTGGGCAGGGGACTCAGCCCCAGCATTTT

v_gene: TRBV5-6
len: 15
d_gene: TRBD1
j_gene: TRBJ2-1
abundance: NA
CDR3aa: CASSSGTGAGNEQFF
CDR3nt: TGTGCCAGCAGTTCCGGGACAGGGGCCGGGAATGAGCAGTTCTTC

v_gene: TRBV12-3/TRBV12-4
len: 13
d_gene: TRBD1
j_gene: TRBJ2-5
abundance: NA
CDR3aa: CASRTGGGETQYF
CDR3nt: TGTGCCAGCAGGACAGGGGGCGGAGAGACCCAGTACTTC

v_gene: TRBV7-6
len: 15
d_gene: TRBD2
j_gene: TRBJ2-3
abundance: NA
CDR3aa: CASSRTSGSTDTQYF
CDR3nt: TGTGCCAGCAGCCGGACTAGCGGGAGCACAGATACGCAGTATTTT

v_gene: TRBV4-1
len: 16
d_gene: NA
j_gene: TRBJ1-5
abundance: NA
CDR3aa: CASSQEMAGSNQPQHF
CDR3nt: TGCGCCAGCAGCCAAGAAATGGCAGGAAGCAATCAGCCCCAGCATTTT

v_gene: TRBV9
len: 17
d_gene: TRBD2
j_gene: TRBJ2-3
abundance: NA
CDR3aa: CASSVSGTSALGDTQYF
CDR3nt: TGTGCCAGCAGCGTCTCCGGGACTAGCGCCCTCGGAGATACGCAGTATTTT

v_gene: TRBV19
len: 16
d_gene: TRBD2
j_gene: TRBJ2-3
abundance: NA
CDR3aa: CASSIALRGSGDTQYF
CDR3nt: TGTGCCAGTAGTATCGCCCTCCGCGGGAGTGGAGATACGCAGTATTTT

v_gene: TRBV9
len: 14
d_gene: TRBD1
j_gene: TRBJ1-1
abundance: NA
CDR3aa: CASTRDRGNTEAFF
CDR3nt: TGTGCCAGCACCCGGGACAGGGGAAACACTGAAGCTTTCTTT

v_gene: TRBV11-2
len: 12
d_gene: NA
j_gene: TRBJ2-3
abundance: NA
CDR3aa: CASSLATDTQYF
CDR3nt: TGTGCCAGCAGCTTAGCAACAGATACGCAGTATTTT

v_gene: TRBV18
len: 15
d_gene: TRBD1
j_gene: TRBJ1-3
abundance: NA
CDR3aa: CASSPRTGDGNTIYF
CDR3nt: TGTGCCAGCTCACCCCGGACAGGGGATGGAAACACCATATATTTT

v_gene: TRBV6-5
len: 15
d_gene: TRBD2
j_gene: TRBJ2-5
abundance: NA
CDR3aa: CASRVTSGGAKTQYF
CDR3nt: TGTGCCAGCAGGGTAACTAGCGGGGGGGCGAAGACCCAGTACTTC

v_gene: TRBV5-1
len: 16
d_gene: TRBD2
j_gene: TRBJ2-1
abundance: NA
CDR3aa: CASSLAPSGGGNEQFF
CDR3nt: TGCGCCAGCAGCTTGGCCCCTAGCGGGGGCGGGAATGAGCAGTTCTTC

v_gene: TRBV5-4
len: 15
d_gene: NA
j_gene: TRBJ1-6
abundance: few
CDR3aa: CASSLSLEGKSPLHF
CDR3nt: TGTGCCAGCAGCTTGTCGTTGGAGGGAAAATCACCCCTCCACTTT

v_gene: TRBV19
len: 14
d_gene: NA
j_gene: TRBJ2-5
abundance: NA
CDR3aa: CASSTGYFQETQYF
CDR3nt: TGTGCCAGTAGTACAGGGTATTTCCAAGAGACCCAGTACTTC

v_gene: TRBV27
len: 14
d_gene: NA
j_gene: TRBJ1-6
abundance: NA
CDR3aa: CASSLGNLNSPLHF
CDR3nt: TGTGCCAGCAGTCTCGGGAACTTAAATTCACCCCTCCACTTT

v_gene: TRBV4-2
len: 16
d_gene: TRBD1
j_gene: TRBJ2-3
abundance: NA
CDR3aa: CASSGVGGTGADTQYF
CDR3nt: TGTGCCAGCAGTGGGGTAGGGGGGACAGGGGCAGATACGCAGTATTTT

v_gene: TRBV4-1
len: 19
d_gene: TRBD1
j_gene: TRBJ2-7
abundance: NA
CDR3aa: CASSQEVGVWDRGNYEQYF
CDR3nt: TGCGCCAGCAGCCAAGAAGTGGGAGTTTGGGACAGGGGGAATTACGAGCAGTACTTC

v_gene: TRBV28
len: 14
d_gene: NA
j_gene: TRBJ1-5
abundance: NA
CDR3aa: CASSSQGSNQPQHF
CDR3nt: TGTGCCAGCAGTTCTCAGGGGAGCAATCAGCCCCAGCATTTT

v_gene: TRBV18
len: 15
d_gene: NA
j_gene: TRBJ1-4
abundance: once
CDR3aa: CASSPGSGWDEKLFF
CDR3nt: TGTGCCAGCTCACCGGGATCAGGGTGGGATGAAAAACTGTTTTTT

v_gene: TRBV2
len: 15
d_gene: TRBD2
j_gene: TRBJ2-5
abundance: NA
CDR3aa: CANLPRTGGLETQYF
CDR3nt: TGTGCCAACCTTCCCCGGACGGGGGGGCTAGAGACCCAGTACTTC

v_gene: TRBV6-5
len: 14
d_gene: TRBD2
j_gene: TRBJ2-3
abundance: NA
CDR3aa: CASKREESTDTQYF
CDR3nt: TGTGCCAGCAAGCGGGAGGAAAGCACAGATACGCAGTATTTT